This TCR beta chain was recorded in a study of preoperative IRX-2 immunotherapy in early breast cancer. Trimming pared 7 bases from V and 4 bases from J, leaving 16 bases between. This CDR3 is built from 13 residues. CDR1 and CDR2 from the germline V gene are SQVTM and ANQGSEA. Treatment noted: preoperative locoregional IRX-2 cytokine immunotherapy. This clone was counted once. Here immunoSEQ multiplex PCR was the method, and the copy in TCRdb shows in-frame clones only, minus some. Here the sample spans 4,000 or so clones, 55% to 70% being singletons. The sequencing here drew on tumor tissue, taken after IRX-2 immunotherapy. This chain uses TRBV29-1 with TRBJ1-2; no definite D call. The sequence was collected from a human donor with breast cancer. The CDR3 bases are TGCAGCGCGTACAGCACGAACACCTATGGCTACACCTTC. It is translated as CSAYSTNTYGYTF.